This T cell receptor (beta chain) derives from a study of regulatory T cells in long-lasting Graves disease. Noted time point: persistent/refractory GD, antithyroid drugs over 5 years with positive TRAb. PBMC-extracted RNA yielded the TCR library. Peripheral blood, Nine milliliters per patient, was collected in EDTA tubes. This clonotype showed up many times. In building TCR beta libraries, iRepertoire HTBI primers were used together with Arm-PCR of CDR3 regions. TCRdb reanalysed the multiplex PCR reads using MiXCR and keeps one entry per CDR3 protein. The sample records 400,000 or so distinct CDR3 sequences, 20% to 25% being singletons. J was trimmed by 4 bases and V by 3 bases; bases with no gene match: 5. The CDR3 covers 16 residues. Germline CDR1 is MNHGY and CDR2 is SVAAGI.

The sample in question was peripheral blood mononuclear cells (PBMCs), obtained when the disease was refractory, from a patient treated with antithyroid drugs. The clonotype comes from a female donor with Graves disease. The chain uses TRBV6-9 and TRBJ2-2; TRBD1 agrees at 10 bases. The CDR3 coding sequence is TGTGCCAGCAGTTACCGACAGGGGGCGAGCACCGGGGAGCTGTTTTTT. Its translation is CASSYRQGASTGELFF.